The rows below give T cell receptor beta chains drawn from one sample of a study of CD8 T cells in Susac syndrome. TCRdb ran MiXCR on the immunoSEQ multiplex PCR reads and lists one entry per CDR3 protein. The sample consists of about 280,000 distinct CDR3 sequences, 70% to 90% of them appearing once. What was sequenced was CD8+ T cells from PBMCs. The receptors come from a human donor with multiple sclerosis. CDR3s include the opening cysteine and the closing phenylalanine or tryptophan. The order of the fields is V gene, J gene, CDR3 protein.

V gene: TRBV30; J gene: TRBJ1-5; CDR3 protein: CAWSGQGNQPQHF
V gene: TRBV4-2; J gene: TRBJ1-1; CDR3 protein: CASIGGDTEAFF
V gene: TRBV13; J gene: TRBJ2-7; CDR3 protein: CASSLGNSYEQYF
V gene: TRBV28; J gene: TRBJ2-1; CDR3 protein: CASSFRGQAYNEQFF
V gene: TRBV7-9; J gene: TRBJ2-1; CDR3 protein: CASSLEGYEQFF
V gene: TRBV19; J gene: TRBJ2-1; CDR3 protein: CASSIPGLAVYNEQFF
V gene: TRBV20-1; J gene: TRBJ2-1; CDR3 protein: CSARGLYNEQFF
V gene: TRBV30; J gene: TRBJ2-7; CDR3 protein: CAWGGDSRGEQYF
V gene: TRBV19; J gene: TRBJ2-1; CDR3 protein: CASSHPGGKEYHNEQFF
V gene: TRBV7-8; J gene: TRBJ2-7; CDR3 protein: CASSLGTVGEQYF
V gene: TRBV6-2/TRBV6-3; J gene: TRBJ2-5; CDR3 protein: CASSYEVWGRLFYQETQYF
V gene: TRBV27; J gene: TRBJ1-5; CDR3 protein: CASSPSPNQPQHF
V gene: TRBV6-2/TRBV6-3; J gene: TRBJ2-5; CDR3 protein: CASSYVGETQYF
V gene: TRBV7-6; J gene: TRBJ1-1; CDR3 protein: CASSPTGTGATAFF
V gene: TRBV5-1; J gene: TRBJ2-7; CDR3 protein: CASSSTDSSYEQYF
V gene: TRBV7-9; J gene: TRBJ1-5; CDR3 protein: CASSRFGQPQHF
V gene: TRBV9; J gene: TRBJ2-2; CDR3 protein: CASSVGGGEFGELFF
V gene: TRBV5-1; J gene: TRBJ2-7; CDR3 protein: CASSQGTVTYEQYF
V gene: TRBV5-1; J gene: TRBJ1-1; CDR3 protein: CASSWRGDNEAFF
V gene: TRBV9; J gene: TRBJ2-3; CDR3 protein: CASSVGGDTDTQYF
V gene: TRBV20-1; J gene: TRBJ1-5; CDR3 protein: CSARDLQTDPKWGFNQPQHF
V gene: TRBV28; J gene: TRBJ2-1; CDR3 protein: CASSSQTSGRALDNEQFF
V gene: TRBV7-9; J gene: TRBJ2-7; CDR3 protein: CASSSLKGAGIYEQYF
V gene: TRBV12-3/TRBV12-4; J gene: TRBJ1-5; CDR3 protein: CASTNYPPGLLNQPQHF